This T cell receptor (beta chain) comes out of a study of cytomegalovirus exposure and HLA in healthy donors. V was trimmed by 0 bases and J by 1 base, leaving 6 bases between them. Germline V CDR1 and CDR2: LNHDA, SQIVND (reference sequence). The CDR3 loop spans 14 amino acids. Concerning this clone: Its specificity is not known.

Findings and caveats of the study: Reported performance of the classifier showed diagnosis of cytomegalovirus status with high specificity and sensitivity.

The assay was immunoSEQ multiplex PCR, and TCRdb's table has in-frame clones only and misses some. The data show 150,000 to 200,000 clones, with approximately 96% seen just once and 0.8% to 1% held by the top ten. The chain has TRBV19 and TRBJ1-1; D is possibly TRBD1 (6 bases). This sequence originates from a woman younger than 35 in good health and CMV-seronegative. Sample: PBMCs. DNA of the CDR3: TGTGCCAGTAGTATAGAGGGGGCGAACACTGAAGCTTTCTTT. Translating gives CASSIEGANTEAFF. Full variable domain (remainder filled in from reference TRBV19 and TRBJ1-1): DGGITQSPKYLFRKEGQNVTLSCEQNLNHDAMYWYRQDPGQGLRLIYYSQIVNDFQKGDIAEGYSVSREKKESFPLTVTSAQKNPTAFYLCASSIEGANTEAFFGQGTRLTVV.